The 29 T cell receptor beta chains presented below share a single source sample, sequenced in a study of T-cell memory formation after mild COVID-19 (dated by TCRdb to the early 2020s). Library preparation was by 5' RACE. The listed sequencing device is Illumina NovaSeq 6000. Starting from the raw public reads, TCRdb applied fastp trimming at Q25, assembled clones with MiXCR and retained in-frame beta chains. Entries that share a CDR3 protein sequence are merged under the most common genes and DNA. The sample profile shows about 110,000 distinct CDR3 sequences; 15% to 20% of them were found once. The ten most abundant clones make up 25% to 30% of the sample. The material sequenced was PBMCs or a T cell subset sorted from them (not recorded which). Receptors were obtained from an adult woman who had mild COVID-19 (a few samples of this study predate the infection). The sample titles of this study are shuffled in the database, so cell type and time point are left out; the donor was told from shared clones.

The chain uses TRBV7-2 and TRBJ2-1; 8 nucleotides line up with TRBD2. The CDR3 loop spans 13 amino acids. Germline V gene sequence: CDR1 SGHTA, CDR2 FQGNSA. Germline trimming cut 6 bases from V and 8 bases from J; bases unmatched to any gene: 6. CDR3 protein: CASRGGGLHEQFF. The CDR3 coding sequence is TGTGCCAGCAGAGGCGGGGGGCTCCATGAGCAGTTCTTC.

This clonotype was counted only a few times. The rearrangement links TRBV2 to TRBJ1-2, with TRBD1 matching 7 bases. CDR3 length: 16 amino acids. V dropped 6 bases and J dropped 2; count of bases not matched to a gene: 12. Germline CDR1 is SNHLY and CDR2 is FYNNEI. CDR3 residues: CASRKSGRDRNYGYTF. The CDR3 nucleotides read TGTGCCAGCAGGAAAAGTGGAAGGGACAGAAACTATGGCTACACCTTC.

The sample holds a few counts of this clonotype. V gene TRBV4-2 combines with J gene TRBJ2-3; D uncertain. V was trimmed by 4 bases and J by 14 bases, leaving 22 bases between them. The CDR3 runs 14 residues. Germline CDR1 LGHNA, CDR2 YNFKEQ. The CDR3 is CASSPPLTPGLRYF. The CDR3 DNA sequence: TGTGCCAGCAGCCCACCACTGACGCCGGGCCTGCGGTATTTT.

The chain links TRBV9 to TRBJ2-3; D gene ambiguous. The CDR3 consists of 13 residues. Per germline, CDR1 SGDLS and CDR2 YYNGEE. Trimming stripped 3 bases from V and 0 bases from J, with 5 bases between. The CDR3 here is CASSGESTDTQYF. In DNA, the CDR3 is TGTGCCAGCAGCGGGGAAAGCACAGATACGCAGTATTTT.

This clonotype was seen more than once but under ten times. CDR3 DNA: TGTGCCAGCAGCACCTATTCCGGCCTGGAAGCCAAAAACATTCAGTACTTC. Translated: CASSTYSGLEAKNIQYF. J is TRBJ2-4 and V is TRBV6-2 or TRBV6-3; D remains unclear. Germline-derived CDR1 and CDR2 are MNHEY and SVGEGT. This CDR3 has 17 amino acids. Trimming shortened V by 6 bases and J by 0 bases, and 18 bases separated the two germline ends.

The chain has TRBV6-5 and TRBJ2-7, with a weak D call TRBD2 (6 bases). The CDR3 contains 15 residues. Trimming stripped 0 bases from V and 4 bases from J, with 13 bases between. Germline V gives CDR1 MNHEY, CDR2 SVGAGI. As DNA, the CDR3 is TGTGCCAGCAGTTACTCCCGGGACTGGCAGTACGAGCAGTACTTC. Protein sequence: CASSYSRDWQYEQYF.

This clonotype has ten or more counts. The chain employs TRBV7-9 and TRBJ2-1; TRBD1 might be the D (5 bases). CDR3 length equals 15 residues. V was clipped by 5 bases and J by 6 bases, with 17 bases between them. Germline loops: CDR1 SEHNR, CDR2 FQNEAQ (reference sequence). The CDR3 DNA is TGTGCCAGCAGCCCGCACGTCCAGGGTCTCAATGAGCAGTTCTTC. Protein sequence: CASSPHVQGLNEQFF.

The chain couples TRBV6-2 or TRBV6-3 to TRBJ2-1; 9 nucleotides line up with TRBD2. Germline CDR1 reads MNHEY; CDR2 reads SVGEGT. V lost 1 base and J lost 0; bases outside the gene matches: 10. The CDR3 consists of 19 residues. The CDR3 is CASSYYPPIAGVSYNEQFF. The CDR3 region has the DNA TGTGCCAGCAGTTACTACCCCCCTATAGCGGGGGTCTCCTACAATGAGCAGTTCTTC.

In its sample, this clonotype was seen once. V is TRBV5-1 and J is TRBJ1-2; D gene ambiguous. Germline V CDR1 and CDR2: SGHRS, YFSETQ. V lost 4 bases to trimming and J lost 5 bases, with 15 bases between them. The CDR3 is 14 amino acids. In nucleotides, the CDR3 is TGCGCCAGCAGCATGGCCACAGAGGGTTATGGCTACACCTTC. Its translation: CASSMATEGYGYTF.

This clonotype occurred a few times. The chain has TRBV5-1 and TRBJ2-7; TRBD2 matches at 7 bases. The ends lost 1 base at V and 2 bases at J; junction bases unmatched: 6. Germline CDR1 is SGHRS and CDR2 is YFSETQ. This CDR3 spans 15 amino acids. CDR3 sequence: CASSLSSGVPYEQYF. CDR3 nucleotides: TGCGCCAGCAGCTTGAGCAGCGGGGTTCCCTACGAGCAGTACTTC.

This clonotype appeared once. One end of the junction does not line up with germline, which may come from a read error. The CDR3 DNA reads as TGTGCCAGAAGCCAAGATGGTAGCGGGTACACAGATACGCAGTATTTT. Protein: CARSQDGSGYTDTQYF. The chain links TRBV4-2 to TRBJ2-3, with 7 bases identical to TRBD2. The CDR3 is made up of 16 amino acids. Germline V gene data show CDR1 as LGHNA and CDR2 as YNFKEQ.

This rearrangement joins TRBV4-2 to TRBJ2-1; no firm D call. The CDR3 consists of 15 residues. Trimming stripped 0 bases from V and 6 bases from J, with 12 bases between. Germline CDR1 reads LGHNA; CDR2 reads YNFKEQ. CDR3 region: CASSQDFSDPNEQFF. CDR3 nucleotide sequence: TGTGCCAGCAGCCAAGATTTCTCGGATCCCAATGAGCAGTTCTTC.

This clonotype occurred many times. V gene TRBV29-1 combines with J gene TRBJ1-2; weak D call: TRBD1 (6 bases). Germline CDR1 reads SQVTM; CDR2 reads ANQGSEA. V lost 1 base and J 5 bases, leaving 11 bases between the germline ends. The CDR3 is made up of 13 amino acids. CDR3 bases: TGCAGCGTTGAAGGGGGGCTTAGTTATGGCTACACCTTC. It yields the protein CSVEGGLSYGYTF.

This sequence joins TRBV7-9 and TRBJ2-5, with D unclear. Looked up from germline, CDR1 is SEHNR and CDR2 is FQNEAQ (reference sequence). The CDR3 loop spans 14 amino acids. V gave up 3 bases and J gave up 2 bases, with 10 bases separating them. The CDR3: CASSFSSGQETQYF. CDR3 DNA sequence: TGTGCCAGCAGCTTTTCTTCCGGGCAAGAGACCCAGTACTTC.

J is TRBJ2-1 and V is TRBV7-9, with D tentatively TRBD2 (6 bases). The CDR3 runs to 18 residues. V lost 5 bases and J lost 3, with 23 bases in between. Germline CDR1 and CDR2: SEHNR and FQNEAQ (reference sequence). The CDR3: CASSPSDGGPFFYNEQFF. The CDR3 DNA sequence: TGTGCCAGCAGCCCCTCGGACGGAGGGCCGTTCTTCTACAATGAGCAGTTCTTC.

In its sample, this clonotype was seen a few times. DNA of the CDR3: TGTGCCAGCAGTTTAGCTTCTGCGAACCTAGAAGCTTTCTTT. It specifies CASSLASANLEAFF. V usage is TRBV12-3 or TRBV12-4 and J usage is TRBJ1-1, with D hard to call. This CDR3 comprises 14 residues. Trimming pared 0 bases from V and 8 bases from J, leaving 13 bases between.

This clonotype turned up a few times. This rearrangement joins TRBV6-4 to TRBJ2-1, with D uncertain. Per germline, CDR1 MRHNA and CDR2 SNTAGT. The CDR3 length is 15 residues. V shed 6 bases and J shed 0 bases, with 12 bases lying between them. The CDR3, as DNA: TGTGCCAGCAGCGATACACCGCTCTCCTACAATGAGCAGTTCTTC. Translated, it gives CASSDTPLSYNEQFF.

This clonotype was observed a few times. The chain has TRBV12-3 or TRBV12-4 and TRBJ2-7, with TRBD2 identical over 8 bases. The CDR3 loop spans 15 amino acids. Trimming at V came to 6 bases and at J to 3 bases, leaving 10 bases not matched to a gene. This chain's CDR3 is CASSPGLGMLYEQYF. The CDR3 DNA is TGTGCCAGCAGCCCGGGACTAGGGATGCTCTACGAGCAGTACTTC.

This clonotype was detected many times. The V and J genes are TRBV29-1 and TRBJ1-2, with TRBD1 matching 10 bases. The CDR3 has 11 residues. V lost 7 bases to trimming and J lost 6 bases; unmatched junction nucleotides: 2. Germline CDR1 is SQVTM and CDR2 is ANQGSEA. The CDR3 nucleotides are TGCAGCGCCGGACAGGGGGATGGCTACACCTTC. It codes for CSAGQGDGYTF.

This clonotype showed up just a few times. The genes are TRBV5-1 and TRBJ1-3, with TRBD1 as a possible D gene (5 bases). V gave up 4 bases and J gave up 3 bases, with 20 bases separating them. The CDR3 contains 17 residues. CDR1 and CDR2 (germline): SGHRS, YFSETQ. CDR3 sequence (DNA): TGCGCCAGCAGCCCTCGGGCGGAGGGGTCGGTTGGAAACACCATATATTTT. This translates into CASSPRAEGSVGNTIYF.

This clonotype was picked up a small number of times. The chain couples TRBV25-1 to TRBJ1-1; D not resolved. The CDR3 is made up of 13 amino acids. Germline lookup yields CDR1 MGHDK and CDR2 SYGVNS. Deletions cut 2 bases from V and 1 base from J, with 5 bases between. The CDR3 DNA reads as TGTGCCAGCAGTGAAGGTGGGAACACTGAAGCTTTCTTT. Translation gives CASSEGGNTEAFF.

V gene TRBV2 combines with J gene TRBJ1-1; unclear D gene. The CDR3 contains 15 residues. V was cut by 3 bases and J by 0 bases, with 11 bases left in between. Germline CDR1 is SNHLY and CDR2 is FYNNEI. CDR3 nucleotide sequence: TGTGCCAGCAGTGATCGGGAAGGGTTGAACACTGAAGCTTTCTTT. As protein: CASSDREGLNTEAFF.

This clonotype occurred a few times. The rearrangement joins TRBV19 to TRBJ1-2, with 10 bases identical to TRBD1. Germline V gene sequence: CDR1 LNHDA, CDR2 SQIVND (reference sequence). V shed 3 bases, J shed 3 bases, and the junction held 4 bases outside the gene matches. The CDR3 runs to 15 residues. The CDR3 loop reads CASSIRTGGDYGYTF. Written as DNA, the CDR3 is TGTGCCAGTAGTATCCGGACAGGGGGGGACTATGGCTACACCTTC.

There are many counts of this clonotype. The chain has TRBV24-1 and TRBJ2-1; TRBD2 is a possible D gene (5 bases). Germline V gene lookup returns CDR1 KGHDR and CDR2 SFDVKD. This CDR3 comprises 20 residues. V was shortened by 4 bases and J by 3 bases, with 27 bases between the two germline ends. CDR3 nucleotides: TGTGCCACCAGTGACCAAAAGATTACGACGGGATCTTTATTCTACAATGAGCAGTTCTTC. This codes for CATSDQKITTGSLFYNEQFF.

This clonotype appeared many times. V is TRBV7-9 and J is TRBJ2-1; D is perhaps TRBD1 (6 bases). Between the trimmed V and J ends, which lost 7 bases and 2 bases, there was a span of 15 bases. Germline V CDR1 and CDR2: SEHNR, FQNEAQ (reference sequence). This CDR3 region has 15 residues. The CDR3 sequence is CASTPEQGAYNEQFF. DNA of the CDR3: TGTGCCAGCACCCCTGAACAGGGAGCCTACAATGAGCAGTTCTTC.

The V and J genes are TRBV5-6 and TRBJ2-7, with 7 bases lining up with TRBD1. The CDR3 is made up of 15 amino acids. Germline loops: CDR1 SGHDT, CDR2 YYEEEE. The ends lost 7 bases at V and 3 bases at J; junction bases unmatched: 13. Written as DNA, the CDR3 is TGTGCCAGCCATTGGGGCACGTCAGGGGGCTACGAGCAGTACTTC. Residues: CASHWGTSGGYEQYF.

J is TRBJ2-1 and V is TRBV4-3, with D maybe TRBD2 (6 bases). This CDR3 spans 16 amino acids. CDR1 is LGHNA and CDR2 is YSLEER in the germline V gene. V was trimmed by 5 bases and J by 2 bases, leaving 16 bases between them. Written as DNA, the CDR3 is TGCGCCAGCAGCGACACCTCTAGCGCAACCTACAATGAGCAGTTCTTC. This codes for CASSDTSSATYNEQFF.

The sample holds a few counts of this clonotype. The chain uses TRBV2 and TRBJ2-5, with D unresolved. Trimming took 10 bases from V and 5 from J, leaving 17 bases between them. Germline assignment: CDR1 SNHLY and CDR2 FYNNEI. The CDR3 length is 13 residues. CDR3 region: CANKGPGRETQYF. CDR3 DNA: TGTGCCAACAAAGGTCCAGGTCGGGAGACCCAGTACTTC.

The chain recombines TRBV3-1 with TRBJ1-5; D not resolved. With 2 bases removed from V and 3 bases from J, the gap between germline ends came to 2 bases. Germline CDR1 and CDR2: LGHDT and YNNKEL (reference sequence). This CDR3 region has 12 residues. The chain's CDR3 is CASSQINQPQHF. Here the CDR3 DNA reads TGTGCCAGCAGCCAAATCAATCAGCCCCAGCATTTT.